Each of the 25 T cell receptor beta chains below was sequenced from the same sample in a study of control samples from healthy donors and cancer patients. Sequenced by immunoSEQ multiplex PCR; TCRdb stores in-frame clones only, minus some. The data show approximately 150,000 clones, 85% to 95% seen once. Material for sequencing was blood. These receptors originate from a woman aged 18-29 years in good health.

This chain uses TRBV6-1 with TRBJ2-3; D unclear. CDR3 size: 13 residues. With 1 base removed from V and 2 bases from J, the gap between germline ends came to 4 bases. The germline V gene has CDR1 MNHNS and CDR2 SASEGT. The CDR3 nucleotides are TGTGCCAGCAGTGAAGAGACCACAGATACGCAGTATTTT. It specifies CASSEETTDTQYF.

The rearrangement uses TRBV14 and TRBJ1-5; D might be TRBD1 (6 bases). Trimming removed 5 bases from V and 0 bases from J, with 11 bases in between. This CDR3 has 15 amino acids. The V gene's germline CDR1 is SGHDN and CDR2 FVKESK. For the CDR3, the DNA is TGTGCCAGCAGCAGGGACATGGGTAGCAATCAGCCCCAGCATTTT. It codes for CASSRDMGSNQPQHF.

The gene calls are TRBV19 and TRBJ1-2; 7 nucleotides agree with TRBD1. This CDR3 has 15 amino acids. Germline values: CDR1 LNHDA, CDR2 SQIVND (reference sequence). Unmatched junction bases numbered 10, after V lost 4 bases and J lost 5 bases. As DNA, the CDR3 is TGTGCCAGTAGTACCCAGGGACAGTTCTCATATGGCTACACCTTC. Translating gives CASSTQGQFSYGYTF. The complete variable domain, with remaining parts taken from reference TRBV19 and TRBJ1-2, reads DGGITQSPKYLFRKEGQNVTLSCEQNLNHDAMYWYRQDPGQGLRLIYYSQIVNDFQKGDIAEGYSVSREKKESFPLTVTSAQKNPTAFYLCASSTQGQFSYGYTFGSGTRLTVV.

This rearrangement joins TRBV15 to TRBJ2-3, with TRBD2 identical over 10 bases. This CDR3 is 16 amino acids long. The germline V gene has CDR1 LNHNV and CDR2 YYDKDF (reference sequence). The V segment lost 4 bases and the J segment 3 bases; nucleotides outside the gene matches: 7. The CDR3 DNA is TGTGCCACCAGCACCTTAAGCGGGGGGGGGACAGATACGCAGTATTTT. It encodes CATSTLSGGGTDTQYF. The variable domain in full, with the rest retrieved from reference TRBV15 and TRBJ2-3, is DAMVIQNPRYQVTQFGKPVTLSCSQTLNHNVMYWYQQKSSQAPKLLFHYYDKDFNNEADTPDNFQSRRPNTSFCFLDIRSPGLGDTAMYLCATSTLSGGGTDTQYFGPGTRLTVL.

The table lists this clone with a few counts. The J gene is TRBJ1-2, the V gene TRBV12-3 or TRBV12-4; the D gene is possibly TRBD1 (5 bases). Trimming pared 7 bases from V and 13 bases from J, leaving 19 bases between. The CDR3 consists of 12 residues. This CDR3 reads CASTPGTGAATF. The CDR3 nucleotides are TGTGCCAGCACTCCTGGGACGGGAGCGGCCACCTTC.

As for this clone: Within the sample, other DNA sequences also encode this same CDR3. This chain uses TRBV6-5 with TRBJ2-2; a possible D gene is TRBD1 (6 bases). The CDR3 totals 16 residues. Germline CDR1 reads MNHEY; CDR2 reads SVGAGI. V lost 2 bases and J lost 0, with 10 bases in between. This chain's CDR3 is CASSYKTGTNTGELFF. The DNA of the CDR3 is TGTGCCAGCAGTTACAAAACAGGGACGAACACCGGGGAGCTGTTTTTT.

The chain is built from TRBV15 and TRBJ1-5; D call uncertain. The V gene's germline CDR1 is LNHNV and CDR2 YYDKDF (reference sequence). CDR3 size: 13 residues. V was shortened by 4 bases and J by 6 bases, with 10 bases between the two germline ends. CDR3 nucleotides: TGTGCCACCAGCAAAGGTGGTAGTCAGCCCCAGCATTTT. It yields the protein CATSKGGSQPQHF.

The chain recombines TRBV5-4 with TRBJ2-2; 8 bases match TRBD1. The length of the CDR3 is 16 residues. Germline lookup yields CDR1 SGHNT and CDR2 YYREEE (reference sequence). Trimming took 0 bases from V and 6 from J; bases not matched to a gene: 7. The CDR3 loop reads CASSLGQGRRAGELFF. The CDR3 DNA reads TGTGCCAGCAGCTTGGGACAGGGGAGGAGGGCCGGGGAGCTGTTTTTT. The whole variable domain, remainder taken from reference TRBV5-4 and TRBJ2-2, is ETGVTQSPTHLIKTRGQQVTLRCSSQSGHNTVSWYQQALGQGPQFIFQYYREEENGRGNFPPRFSGLQFPNYSSELNVNALELDDSALYLCASSLGQGRRAGELFFGEGSRLTVL.

The V gene is TRBV4-2, the J gene TRBJ1-2, with a possible D match to TRBD1 (5 bases). The V end lost 5 bases, the J end lost 4 bases, and 26 bases lay between the germline ends. The CDR3 consists of 18 residues. Germline-derived CDR1 and CDR2 are LGHNA and YNFKEQ. The CDR3 spells CASSLTPARDVLPYGYTF. The CDR3, as DNA: TGTGCCAGCAGCTTGACCCCGGCCCGGGACGTGCTACCCTATGGCTACACCTTC.

This sequence joins TRBV28 and TRBJ2-3; 8 positions agree with TRBD1. CDR3 length: 16 amino acids. V was clipped by 1 base and J by 4 bases; unmatched bases: 7. Germline V gene lookup returns CDR1 MDHEN and CDR2 SYDVKM. The CDR3 DNA is TGTGCCAGCAGTTTATTCCGGACAGGGCTCGCAGATACGCAGTATTTT. Translation gives CASSLFRTGLADTQYF.

The J gene is TRBJ1-2, the V gene TRBV11-2; D unclear. Germline V gene data show CDR1 as SGHAT and CDR2 as FQNNGV. This CDR3 comprises 12 residues. The V end lost 6 bases, the J end lost 8 bases, and 13 bases lay between the germline ends. The CDR3 DNA reads as TGTGCCAGCAGACCGATCACCGGGGGCTACACCTTC. This encodes CASRPITGGYTF.

This chain joins TRBV2 and TRBJ1-1, with D maybe TRBD1 (5 bases). Germline values: CDR1 SNHLY, CDR2 FYNNEI. V dropped 5 bases and J dropped 1 base, with 23 bases sitting between them. This CDR3 has 18 residues. Here the CDR3 DNA reads TGTGCCAGCAGTAAAAAGAGCCCCCGGGACGGAAAGAACACTGAAGCTTTCTTT. Its protein product is CASSKKSPRDGKNTEAFF.

The chain links TRBV10-3 to TRBJ1-3; D might be TRBD1 (6 bases). Germline loops: CDR1 ENHRY, CDR2 SYGVKD. The CDR3 extends over 17 amino acids. Trimming removed 0 bases at V and 5 bases at J, with 17 bases between. CDR3 in DNA: TGTGCCATCAGTGAGTCGAACCTAGGGGGTCTGCGAAACACCATATATTTT. This codes for CAISESNLGGLRNTIYF.

The V and J genes are TRBV5-1 and TRBJ2-1; D is possibly TRBD1 or TRBD2 (7 bases each). CDR1 SGHRS and CDR2 YFSETQ come from the germline V gene. Trimming left V 4 bases short and J 10 bases short, with 21 bases between. CDR3 length: 15 amino acids. The CDR3 sequence is CASSGEGAEWDEQFF. The CDR3 nucleotides read TGCGCCAGCAGCGGGGAGGGGGCTGAGTGGGACGAGCAGTTCTTC.

The rearrangement uses TRBV5-4 and TRBJ1-3; tentative D call: TRBD1 (6 bases). The germline V gene encodes CDR1 SGHNT and CDR2 YYREEE (reference sequence). The ends were cut back, 1 base at V and 1 base at J, with 9 bases in the middle. The CDR3 covers 15 residues. The chain's CDR3 is CASSLWGASGNTIYF. CDR3 DNA sequence: TGTGCCAGCAGCTTGTGGGGGGCTTCTGGAAACACCATATATTTT.

In this sample, this clone turned up a few times. V usage is TRBV7-9 and J usage is TRBJ1-4, with 9 bases lining up with TRBD1. Germline CDR1 is SEHNR and CDR2 is FQNEAQ (reference sequence). V trimming: 3 bases; J trimming: 6 bases; junction bases outside the gene matches: 5. The CDR3 spans 15 residues. The CDR3 DNA reads TGTGCCAGCAGCTTGGGACAGGGAGGTGATGAAAAACTGTTTTTT. Translating it yields CASSLGQGGDEKLFF.

This clone has a single count. The chain joins TRBV28 to TRBJ1-1, with D unclear. The CDR3 consists of 13 residues. V was shortened by 6 bases and J by 2 bases, with 10 bases between the two germline ends. CDR1 and CDR2 (germline): MDHEN, SYDVKM. The CDR3 loop reads CASRGRGNTEAFF. CDR3 DNA sequence: TGTGCCAGCAGAGGACGGGGTAACACTGAAGCTTTCTTT. The whole variable domain, remainder taken from reference TRBV28 and TRBJ1-1, is DVKVTQSSRYLVKRTGEKVFLECVQDMDHENMFWYRQDPGLGLRLIYFSYDVKMKEKGDIPEGYSVSREKKERFSLILESASTNQTSMYLCASRGRGNTEAFFGQGTRLTVV.

This chain uses TRBV3-1 (or the pseudogene TRBV3-2) with TRBJ2-5; 7 nucleotides match TRBD1. Trimming at V came to 4 bases and at J to 2 bases, leaving 4 bases not matched to a gene. In germline, CDR1 is LGHDT, CDR2 YNNKEL (reference sequence). This CDR3 region has 14 residues. CDR3 coding DNA: TGTGCCAGCAGCCCGAGGGACAGTCAAGAGACCCAGTACTTC. Translated: CASSPRDSQETQYF.

The genes are TRBV15 and TRBJ1-1; D not resolved. CDR3 size: 15 residues. The ends were cut back, 1 base at V and 5 bases at J, with 14 bases in the middle. Germline values: CDR1 LNHNV, CDR2 YYDKDF (reference sequence). The CDR3 region is CATSRGGGLRTEAFF. The CDR3 DNA reads as TGTGCCACCAGCAGAGGAGGCGGCTTAAGAACTGAAGCTTTCTTT.

The CDR3 spells CASSLVPGDTEAFF. DNA of the CDR3: TGCGCCAGCAGCTTGGTGCCAGGGGACACTGAAGCTTTCTTT. The chain links TRBV5-1 to TRBJ1-1, with a weak D call TRBD1 (6 bases). CDR3 size: 14 residues. V shed 0 bases and J shed 3 bases, with 9 bases lying between them. From germline, CDR1 is SGHRS and CDR2 YFSETQ. The full variable domain, in which reference TRBV5-1 and TRBJ1-1 provide the parts outside the CDR3, is KAGVTQTPRYLIKTRGQQVTLSCSPISGHRSVSWYQQTPGQGLQFLFEYFSETQRNKGNFPGRFSGRQFSNSRSEMNVSTLELGDSALYLCASSLVPGDTEAFFGQGTRLTVV.

V gene TRBV7-6 combines with J gene TRBJ2-5; possible D gene TRBD2, 5 bases. Germline assignment: CDR1 SGHVS and CDR2 FNYEAQ. With 5 bases removed from V and 2 bases from J, the gap between germline ends came to 27 bases. The CDR3 extends over 19 amino acids. The CDR3 region has the DNA TGTGCCAGCAGCCCTCGGCCGCCTTCTATAGGCGGAGGTCAAGAGACCCAGTACTTC. This codes for CASSPRPPSIGGGQETQYF.

V gene TRBV10-3 combines with J gene TRBJ1-1; unclear D gene. V was cut by 5 bases and J by 0 bases, with 4 bases left in between. The V gene's germline CDR1 is ENHRY and CDR2 SYGVKD. The CDR3 has 12 residues. The CDR3, as DNA: TGTGCCATCAGTCGTCTGAACACTGAAGCTTTCTTT. It encodes CAISRLNTEAFF.

The CDR3 spells CSVAKGGPRSYNEQFF. CDR3 DNA: TGCAGCGTGGCTAAGGGGGGGCCTCGCTCCTACAATGAGCAGTTCTTC. The chain carries TRBV29-1 and TRBJ2-1; D might be TRBD2 (7 bases). Germline CDR1 SQVTM, CDR2 ANQGSEA. The V end lost 6 bases, the J end lost 0 bases, and 18 bases lay between the germline ends. The CDR3 runs to 16 residues.

The J gene is TRBJ2-1, the V gene TRBV5-5; 13 positions match TRBD2. The V gene's germline CDR1 is SGHKS and CDR2 YYEKEE (reference sequence). The CDR3 is 17 residues long. V lost 3 bases to trimming and J lost 9 bases; unmatched junction nucleotides: 12. The CDR3 loop is CASSWGARGLAGSEQFF. The CDR3 nucleotides read TGTGCCAGCAGCTGGGGGGCCCGGGGACTAGCGGGAAGTGAGCAGTTCTTC.

This chain uses TRBV7-9 with TRBJ2-7; the D is unclear. Germline V gene lookup returns CDR1 SEHNR and CDR2 FQNEAQ (reference sequence). V gave up 5 bases and J gave up 3 bases, with 17 bases separating them. CDR3 length equals 15 residues. The CDR3 DNA is TGTGCCAGCAGCGCGAGCCCGGGCCTGCGCTACGAGCAGTACTTC. It is translated as CASSASPGLRYEQYF. The complete variable domain, with remaining parts taken from reference TRBV7-9 and TRBJ2-7, reads DTGVSQNPRHKITKRGQNVTFRCDPISEHNRLYWYRQTLGQGPEFLTYFQNEAQLEKSRLLSDRFSAERPKGSFSTLEIQRTEQGDSAMYLCASSASPGLRYEQYFGPGTRLTVT.